This passage covers 20 T cell receptor beta chains from one sample sequenced in a study of T cell changes during pregnancy in multiple sclerosis (dated by TCRdb to the late 2010s). Library construction relied on the immunoSEQ multiplex PCR assay. TCRdb took over this immuneACCESS table, retaining in-frame rearrangements with V and J assigned. Such tables are incomplete; in checked studies, under half of the missing clones stem from an unresolved V gene, and the remainder is unexplained. The sample table records around 33,000 clones; nearly 90% of these occur just once. The ten largest account for roughly 0.58% of the sample. Sequenced here: CD4+ T cells from peripheral blood mononuclear cells, sampled in the third trimester of pregnancy. The receptors were gathered from a female donor in good health, enrolled as a control in a pregnancy study.

The chain is built from TRBV30 and TRBJ1-3, with D unresolved. Trimming removed 0 bases from V and 8 bases from J, with 14 bases in between. This CDR3 contains 14 residues. From germline, CDR1 is GTSNPN and CDR2 SVGIG (reference sequence). CDR3 coding DNA: TGTGCCTGGAGTGTACTAGGTCCGAGAGACACCATATATTTT. Translated: CAWSVLGPRDTIYF.

The chain has TRBV25-1 and TRBJ1-1, with D perhaps matching TRBD1 (5 bases). CDR3 length: 13 amino acids. V gave up 6 bases and J gave up 3 bases, with 11 bases separating them. Germline lookup yields CDR1 MGHDK and CDR2 SYGVNS. For the CDR3, the DNA is TGTGCCAGCAGACTCAGGGTGGACACTGAAGCTTTCTTT. It encodes CASRLRVDTEAFF.

The chain combines TRBV15 with TRBJ1-5; D gene ambiguous. V gave up 0 bases and J gave up 9 bases, with 12 bases separating them. Germline V gives CDR1 LNHNV, CDR2 YYDKDF (reference sequence). CDR3 length: 14 residues. CDR3 in DNA: TGTGCCACCAGCAGAGAGTACAGTCTGGCGCCCCAGCATTTT. Protein product: CATSREYSLAPQHF.

This clone was picked up one time. The chain carries TRBV7-2 and TRBJ2-4, with D perhaps TRBD1 (5 bases). CDR1 is SGHTA and CDR2 is FQGNSA in the germline V gene. CDR3 length: 16 residues. Trimming took 1 base from V and 1 from J, leaving 11 bases between them. The CDR3 DNA reads as TGTGCCAGCAGCTTAGTGGGATCAGGGGCCAAAAACATTCAGTACTTC. Amino acid sequence: CASSLVGSGAKNIQYF.

The chain couples TRBV5-4 to TRBJ2-7, with 7 bases identical to TRBD1. J was trimmed by 5 bases and V by 0 bases; bases with no gene match: 5. Germline loops: CDR1 SGHNT, CDR2 YYREEE (reference sequence). CDR3 length: 14 amino acids. The CDR3: CASSLESQGDEQYF. The DNA of the CDR3 is TGTGCCAGCAGCTTGGAGTCCCAGGGGGACGAGCAGTACTTC. Using reference TRBV5-4 and TRBJ2-7 for the parts outside the CDR3, the full variable domain is ETGVTQSPTHLIKTRGQQVTLRCSSQSGHNTVSWYQQALGQGPQFIFQYYREEENGRGNFPPRFSGLQFPNYSSELNVNALELDDSALYLCASSLESQGDEQYFGPGTRLTVT.

The J gene is TRBJ2-1, the V gene TRBV6-4; tentatively, D is TRBD2 (5 bases). CDR3 length: 13 residues. The germline CDR1 and CDR2 sequences are MRHNA and SNTAGT. V was trimmed by 2 bases and J by 7 bases, leaving 9 bases between them. The CDR3 sequence: CASSDPPGNEQFF. The CDR3 DNA follows: TGTGCCAGCAGTGACCCTCCGGGGAATGAGCAGTTCTTC.

This clone has a single count. V usage is TRBV6-1 and J usage is TRBJ2-3; TRBD1 aligns across 7 bases. Per germline, CDR1 MNHNS and CDR2 SASEGT. The CDR3 extends over 13 amino acids. J gave up 5 bases and V 5 bases, and 4 bases lay outside the gene matches. Here the CDR3 reads CASSNRGRDTQYF. Here the CDR3 DNA reads TGTGCCAGCAGTAACAGGGGAAGAGATACGCAGTATTTT.

V usage is TRBV5-6 and J usage is TRBJ1-2; TRBD1 matches 9 bases. The CDR3 has 13 residues. Germline CDR1 reads SGHDT; CDR2 reads YYEEEE. Germline trimming cut 5 bases from V and 6 bases from J; bases unmatched to any gene: 5. DNA of the CDR3: TGTGCCAGCAGAAAGGACAGGGGAGATGGCTACACCTTC. Amino acid sequence: CASRKDRGDGYTF.

The V and J genes are TRBV7-8 and TRBJ2-4, with D perhaps matching TRBD2 (5 bases). V was trimmed by 5 bases and J by 0 bases, leaving 17 bases between them. Per germline, CDR1 SGHVS and CDR2 FQNEAQ. The CDR3 has 17 amino acids. CDR3 in DNA: TGTGCCAGCAGCCCCAAACGGGGTGGGGAAGCCAAAAACATTCAGTACTTC. It translates to CASSPKRGGEAKNIQYF.

V usage is TRBV19 and J usage is TRBJ2-1; 11 bases agree with TRBD2. Losses at the gene ends were 3 bases for V and 8 bases for J; bases not matched to a gene: 9. Germline V lookup: CDR1 LNHDA, CDR2 SQIVND (reference sequence). The CDR3 covers 16 residues. The CDR3 nucleotides are TGTGCCAGTAGTATCTCGTCGGGACTAGCGGAGGATGAGCAGTTCTTC. This encodes CASSISSGLAEDEQFF.

This clone was picked up a small number of times. This sequence joins TRBV29-1 and TRBJ1-1; the match to TRBD1 covers 7 bases. The CDR3 runs to 14 residues. Trimming removed 7 bases from V and 4 bases from J; junction bases left unmatched: 12. The germline gives CDR1 SQVTM, CDR2 ANQGSEA. In nucleotides, the CDR3 is TGCAGCGCCAGCTTGAGGGGGCAAGGCACTGAAGCTTTCTTT. Translating gives CSASLRGQGTEAFF. Variable domain in full (rest from reference TRBV29-1 and TRBJ1-1): SAVISQKPSRDICQRGTSLTIQCQVDSQVTMMFWYRQQPGQSLTLIATANQGSEATYESGFVIDKFPISRPNLTFSTLTVSNMSPEDSSIYLCSASLRGQGTEAFFGQGTRLTVV.

This clone appeared once. The rearrangement joins TRBV7-9 to TRBJ2-5, with TRBD1 as a possible D gene (5 bases). Looked up from germline, CDR1 is SEHNR and CDR2 is FQNEAQ (reference sequence). The CDR3 runs to 15 residues. Between the trimmed V and J ends, which lost 1 base and 4 bases, there was a span of 13 bases. The CDR3 protein is CASSLDRLVSETQYF. The CDR3 DNA follows: TGTGCCAGCAGCTTAGACAGGCTGGTATCAGAGACCCAGTACTTC. The entire variable domain, with the rest obtained from reference TRBV7-9 and TRBJ2-5, is as follows: DTGVSQNPRHKITKRGQNVTFRCDPISEHNRLYWYRQTLGQGPEFLTYFQNEAQLEKSRLLSDRFSAERPKGSFSTLEIQRTEQGDSAMYLCASSLDRLVSETQYFGPGTRLLVL.

V and J are TRBV19 and TRBJ2-5; the match to TRBD1 covers 7 bases. This CDR3 has 15 residues. From germline, CDR1 is LNHDA and CDR2 SQIVND (reference sequence). J was trimmed by 4 bases and V by 2 bases; bases with no gene match: 7. DNA of the CDR3: TGTGCCAGTAGTATATTGCCGACAGGGTCAGAGACCCAGTACTTC. Translated, it gives CASSILPTGSETQYF.

V is TRBV19 and J is TRBJ1-6; a weak D match, TRBD1 (5 bases). This CDR3 contains 13 residues. V was cut by 9 bases and J by 8 bases, with 14 bases left in between. The V gene's germline CDR1 is LNHDA and CDR2 SQIVND (reference sequence). Here the CDR3 DNA reads TGTGCCAGCCAAGACAGTCAAGATTCACCCCTCCACTTT. This encodes CASQDSQDSPLHF.

The genes are TRBV7-9 and TRBJ2-4; 12 nucleotides align to TRBD2. The CDR3 loop spans 18 amino acids. Germline CDR1 and CDR2: SEHNR and FQNEAQ (reference sequence). After removal of 2 bases from V and 0 bases from J, the junction contained 5 bases not matched to a gene. CDR3: CASSLTSGRSRAKNIQYF. The CDR3 bases are TGTGCCAGCAGCTTAACTAGCGGGAGGTCGAGAGCCAAAAACATTCAGTACTTC. The full variable domain, its missing parts supplied by reference TRBV7-9 and TRBJ2-4, is DTGVSQNPRHKITKRGQNVTFRCDPISEHNRLYWYRQTLGQGPEFLTYFQNEAQLEKSRLLSDRFSAERPKGSFSTLEIQRTEQGDSAMYLCASSLTSGRSRAKNIQYFGAGTRLSVL.

The chain recombines TRBV29-1 with TRBJ2-3; perhaps TRBD2 as D (6 bases). The ends were cut back, 4 bases at V and 6 bases at J, with 14 bases in the middle. CDR3 length: 13 residues. Germline CDR1 and CDR2: SQVTM and ANQGSEA. The DNA of the CDR3 is TGCAGCGTTGCGGGACTGCGGAAGGATACGCAGTATTTT. It translates to CSVAGLRKDTQYF.

The V gene is TRBV7-9, the J gene TRBJ1-1; D call uncertain. Germline assignment: CDR1 SEHNR and CDR2 FQNEAQ (reference sequence). The CDR3 contains 15 residues. V shed 2 bases and J shed 4 bases, with 14 bases lying between them. CDR3 region: CASSLYGEIGTEAFF. The CDR3 coding sequence is TGTGCCAGCAGCTTATACGGGGAAATCGGCACTGAAGCTTTCTTT.

The V call is TRBV7-6, the J call TRBJ2-2, with D perhaps TRBD1 (6 bases). V lost 3 bases, J lost 1 base, and 9 bases lay in between. CDR3 length: 15 residues. Germline V gives CDR1 SGHVS, CDR2 FNYEAQ. In DNA form, the CDR3 reads TGTGCCAGCAGCTTCGGCAGGGGGAACACCGGGGAGCTGTTTTTT. It is translated as CASSFGRGNTGELFF.

The rearrangement joins TRBV5-1 to TRBJ2-2, with unresolved D. CDR1 is SGHRS and CDR2 is YFSETQ in the germline V gene. V lost 7 bases and J 0 bases, leaving 4 bases between the germline ends. The CDR3 contains 12 residues. CDR3 DNA sequence: TGCGCCAGCTTAGCGAACACCGGGGAGCTGTTTTTT. Protein product: CASLANTGELFF.

The CDR3 spells CASSLGGLTLMGDTQYF. The CDR3 DNA sequence: TGCGCCAGCAGCTTGGGAGGACTAACCCTCATGGGCGATACGCAGTATTTT. This chain connects TRBV5-1 to TRBJ2-3; perhaps TRBD2 as D (6 bases). The V gene lost 0 bases and the J gene lost 6 bases, with 20 bases spanning the gap. This CDR3 contains 17 residues. The germline V gene has CDR1 SGHRS and CDR2 YFSETQ.